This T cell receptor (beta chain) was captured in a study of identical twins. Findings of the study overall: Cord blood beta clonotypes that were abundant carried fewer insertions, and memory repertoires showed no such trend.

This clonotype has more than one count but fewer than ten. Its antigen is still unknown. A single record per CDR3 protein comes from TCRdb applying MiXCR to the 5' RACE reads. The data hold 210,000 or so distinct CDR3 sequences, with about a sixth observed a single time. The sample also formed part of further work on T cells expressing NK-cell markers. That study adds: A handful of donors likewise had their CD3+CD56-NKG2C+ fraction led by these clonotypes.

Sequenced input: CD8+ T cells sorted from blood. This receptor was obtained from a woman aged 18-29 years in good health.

CDR3 nucleotide sequence: TGCAGCGTTGTTGGGGGACAGTACACTGAAGCTTTCTTT. Its translation: CSVVGGQYTEAFF. This chain joins TRBV29-1 and TRBJ1-1, with 7 bases lining up with TRBD1. The V and J ends lost 4 bases and 3 bases, in that order; junction bases with no gene match: 5. Germline assignment: CDR1 SQVTM and CDR2 ANQGSEA. The CDR3 contains 13 residues.